This record looks at one T cell receptor beta chain sequence and its context. Its antigen is not identified. The sample belongs to a study of cytomegalovirus exposure and HLA in healthy donors. PCR primers comprised 60 Vbeta and 13 Jbeta primers. The data were produced by immunoSEQ multiplex PCR, yet TCRdb's version contains in-frame clones alone and is incomplete. The sample yields around 200,000 clones, around three quarters seen once. General study points: Later work found that TCR association rates differed between HLA loci; DRB1 had the most and HLA-C the fewest. The authors later linked a missense DCLRE1C variant to TCR beta V- and J-gene trimming.

Germline CDR1 ENHRY, CDR2 SYGVKD. CDR3 size: 11 residues. V was cut by 10 bases and J by 5 bases, with 11 bases left in between. The source is a boy younger than 18 in good health and CMV-seronegative. The sequenced material came from PBMCs. This rearrangement joins TRBV10-3 to TRBJ2-5; no definite D call. The CDR3 loop is CATSSPETQYF. The CDR3 DNA reads TGTGCCACCTCCTCCCCGGAGACCCAGTACTTC.